The clone carrying this TCR beta chain was found a few times. The source of the sample is a study of blood T cell repertoires in COVID-19. Study overall: PBMCs, B-cell-depleted T cells, or T cells were the source of the cDNA or gDNA that made up the material.

From germline, CDR1 is SGHRS and CDR2 YFSETQ. There are 14 residues in the CDR3. V shed 4 bases, J shed 1 base, and the junction held 4 bases outside the gene matches. Sequencing used immunoSEQ multiplex PCR; TCRdb keeps in-frame clones, though not all of them. The sample includes 81,000 or so clones, approximately 90% of them seen just once. The TCR sequence derives from a man between 70 and 80 years old with active or convalescent COVID-19. The V call is TRBV5-1, the J call TRBJ2-5; TRBD1 matches 7 bases. Sequencing was performed on peripheral blood. The CDR3 protein is CASSQDRPQETQYF. CDR3 sequence (DNA): TGCGCCAGCAGCCAGGACAGGCCCCAAGAGACCCAGTACTTC.